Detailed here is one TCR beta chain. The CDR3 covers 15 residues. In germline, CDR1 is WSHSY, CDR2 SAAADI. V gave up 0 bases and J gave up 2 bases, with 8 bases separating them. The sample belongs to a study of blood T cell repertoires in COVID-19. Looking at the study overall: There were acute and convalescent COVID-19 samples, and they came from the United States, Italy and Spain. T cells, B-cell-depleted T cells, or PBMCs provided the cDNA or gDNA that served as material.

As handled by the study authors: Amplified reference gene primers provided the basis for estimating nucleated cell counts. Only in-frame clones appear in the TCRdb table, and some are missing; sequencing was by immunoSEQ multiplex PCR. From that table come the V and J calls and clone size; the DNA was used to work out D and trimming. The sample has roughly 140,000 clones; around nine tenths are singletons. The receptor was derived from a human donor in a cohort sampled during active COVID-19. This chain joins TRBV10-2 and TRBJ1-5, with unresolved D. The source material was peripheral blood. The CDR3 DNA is TGCGCCAGCAGTGAGTCCGATGCGGGCAATCAGCCCCAGCATTTT. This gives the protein CASSESDAGNQPQHF.